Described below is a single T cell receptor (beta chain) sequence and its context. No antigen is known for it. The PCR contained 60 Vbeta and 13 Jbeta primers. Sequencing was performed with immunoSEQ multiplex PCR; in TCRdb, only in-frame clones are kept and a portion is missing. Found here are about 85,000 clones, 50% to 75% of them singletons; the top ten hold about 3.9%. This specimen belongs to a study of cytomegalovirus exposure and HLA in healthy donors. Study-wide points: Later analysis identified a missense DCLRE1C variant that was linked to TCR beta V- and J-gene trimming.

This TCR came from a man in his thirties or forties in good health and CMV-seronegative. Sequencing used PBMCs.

The CDR3: CASSLVRFDNEQFF. The CDR3 DNA is TGTGCCAGCAGCTTAGTCAGGTTTGACAATGAGCAGTTCTTC. The rearrangement uses TRBV7-9 and TRBJ2-1; D call uncertain. The CDR3 runs 14 residues. CDR1 is SEHNR, CDR2 FQNEAQ, per germline (reference sequence). The V and J ends lost 1 base and 5 bases respectively, with 9 bases between them.